This paragraph covers one TCR beta chain sequence. Its cognate antigen is unknown. The source of the sample is a study of tumor and adjacent non-tumor tissue in lung cancer. General observations from the study: Normal lung showed higher cumulative top 100 clone frequency than tumor.

No cell sorting was done before RNA was extracted from the tissue. Donors were chemotherapy-naive, newly diagnosed lung cancer surgical patients in China, August–November 2014. A modified ARM-PCR protocol with three rounds of nested PCR amplified TCRbeta. TCRdb itself ran the multiplex PCR reads through MiXCR, one entry per CDR3 protein. This table holds tens of thousands of distinct CDR3 sequences, roughly two thirds found once. Trimming pared 1 base from V and 9 bases from J, leaving 23 bases between. The CDR3 runs 16 residues. CDR1 and CDR2 from the germline V gene are SGHDT and YYEEEE. The genes are TRBV5-6 and TRBJ2-7, with a weak D call TRBD1 (6 bases). This receptor was obtained from a woman between 40 and 50 years old with non-small cell lung cancer. The specimen sequenced was lung tumor tissue. The CDR3 reads CASSLMGAQRVYRQYF. For the CDR3, the DNA is TGTGCCAGCAGCTTGATGGGGGCACAACGAGTATACAGGCAGTACTTC.